A single sample gave rise to the 22 T cell receptor beta chains below, sequenced in a study of blood T cell repertoires in COVID-19. Clones were read by immunoSEQ multiplex PCR, and TCRdb kept only the in-frame ones, dropping some. The sample includes 80,000 or so clones, more than 75% of them seen just once. The sequenced sample was peripheral blood. These TCRs come from a man aged 55 to 70 with COVID-19, enrolled during active disease.

In this sample, this clone turned up once. This sequence joins TRBV6-1 and TRBJ2-7, with a possible D match to TRBD2 (6 bases). Germline assignment: CDR1 MNHNS and CDR2 SASEGT. This CDR3 contains 13 residues. V lost 2 bases and J lost 7, with 12 bases in between. The CDR3 is CASSERVGREQYF. The CDR3 DNA reads as TGTGCCAGCAGTGAAAGGGTTGGGAGGGAGCAGTACTTC.

The chain has TRBV3-1 (or the pseudogene TRBV3-2) and TRBJ1-5; unclear D gene. The germline CDR1 and CDR2 sequences are LGHDT and YNNKEL (reference sequence). V was cut by 2 bases and J by 7 bases, with 9 bases left in between. The CDR3 loop spans 13 amino acids. The CDR3 bases are TGTGCCAGCAGCCAATCCGGCGGGCAGCCCCAGCATTTT. It specifies CASSQSGGQPQHF.

The chain carries TRBV30 and TRBJ1-5; no clear D gene. The germline V gene has CDR1 GTSNPN and CDR2 SVGIG (reference sequence). The length of the CDR3 is 13 residues. Trimming took 0 bases from V and 2 from J, leaving 5 bases between them. The DNA for the CDR3 is TGTGCCTGGAGTGTCATTGGCAATCAGCCCCAGCATTTT. Protein product: CAWSVIGNQPQHF.

The chain links TRBV28 to TRBJ2-7, with 7 bases fitting TRBD1. V lost 2 bases and J lost 0; bases outside the gene matches: 13. This CDR3 has 18 residues. From germline, CDR1 is MDHEN and CDR2 SYDVKM. CDR3 coding DNA: TGTGCCAGCAGTTTACTCCTGATTCAGGGGGATTTCTCCTACGAGCAGTACTTC. Its translation is CASSLLLIQGDFSYEQYF.

This chain connects TRBV5-4 to TRBJ2-2; 8 nucleotides line up with TRBD1. The germline V gene has CDR1 SGHNT and CDR2 YYREEE (reference sequence). CDR3 size: 16 residues. V lost 5 bases and J lost 5; bases outside the gene matches: 11. CDR3 nucleotides: TGTGCCAGCAGACCAGGCGGGACAGGAGGGACCGGGGAGCTGTTTTTT. Its translation is CASRPGGTGGTGELFF.

V is TRBV29-1 and J is TRBJ2-3; D gene ambiguous. V lost 4 bases, J lost 2 bases, and 10 bases lay in between. The CDR3 spans 13 residues. Per the germline V gene, CDR1 is SQVTM and CDR2 is ANQGSEA. CDR3 sequence (DNA): TGCAGCGTTGGAGCGTCCCTCACAGATACGCAGTATTTT. Translation gives CSVGASLTDTQYF.

The rearrangement joins TRBV15 to TRBJ1-2, with TRBD1 matching 7 bases. V lost 4 bases, J lost 3 bases, and 8 bases stayed unmatched. CDR1 is LNHNV and CDR2 is YYDKDF in the germline V gene (reference sequence). This CDR3 is built from 15 residues. The CDR3 nucleotides read TGTGCCACCAGCATCCGGGACAGAGAATACTATGGCTACACCTTC. It codes for CATSIRDREYYGYTF.

V is TRBV18 and J is TRBJ2-3; D unresolved. V shed 5 bases and J shed 1 base, with 7 bases lying between them. Germline CDR1 and CDR2: KGHSH and LQKENI. The CDR3 totals 13 residues. Here the CDR3 reads CASSLERTDTQYF. In DNA, the CDR3 is TGTGCCAGCTCATTGGAGCGCACAGATACGCAGTATTTT.

This clone was seen a few times. This sequence joins TRBV28 and TRBJ2-3, with 12 bases identical to TRBD1. With V trimmed by 10 bases and J by 6 bases, 8 bases remained unmatched. The CDR3 is 14 amino acids. The germline V gene encodes CDR1 MDHEN and CDR2 SYDVKM. CDR3 residues: CATWDRGRRDTQYF. The CDR3 DNA follows: TGTGCCACCTGGGACAGGGGGCGCAGGGATACGCAGTATTTT. Together with reference TRBV28 and TRBJ2-3, the CDR3 gives the full variable domain: DVKVTQSSRYLVKRTGEKVFLECVQDMDHENMFWYRQDPGLGLRLIYFSYDVKMKEKGDIPEGYSVSREKKERFSLILESASTNQTSMYLCATWDRGRRDTQYFGPGTRLTVL.

This clone has a single count. V gene TRBV6-5 combines with J gene TRBJ2-7; D is possibly TRBD1 (6 bases). The germline gives CDR1 MNHEY, CDR2 SVGAGI. V gave up 6 bases and J gave up 0 bases, with 15 bases separating them. This CDR3 is 15 amino acids long. In DNA, the CDR3 is TGTGCCAGCAGGGATCTACAGGGTCTCTCCTACGAGCAGTACTTC. It codes for CASRDLQGLSYEQYF.

V usage is TRBV10-3 and J usage is TRBJ1-2; unclear D gene. The V gene's germline CDR1 is ENHRY and CDR2 SYGVKD. V shed 10 bases and J shed 6 bases, with 21 bases lying between them. The CDR3 has 14 residues. CDR3 bases: TGTGCCACTAAGCCGGCTAGTCTCAATAATGGCTACACCTTC. Translated: CATKPASLNNGYTF.

The chain recombines TRBV6-5 with TRBJ2-7, with TRBD2 matching over 7 bases. The germline V gene has CDR1 MNHEY and CDR2 SVGAGI. The CDR3 covers 15 residues. The V segment lost 0 bases and the J segment 6 bases; nucleotides outside the gene matches: 8. CDR3 sequence (DNA): TGTGCCAGCAGTTACTCGATAGTGGGAGGGCCCGAGCAGTACTTC. It is translated as CASSYSIVGGPEQYF.

This sequence joins TRBV4-1 and TRBJ2-2; 8 nucleotides line up with TRBD2. V shed 1 base and J 0 bases; nucleotides not matched to a gene: 7. The V gene's germline CDR1 is MGHRA and CDR2 YSYEKL. The CDR3 extends over 18 amino acids. CDR3 loop: CASSQAGTSGANTGELFF. The CDR3 DNA sequence: TGCGCCAGCAGCCAAGCTGGAACTAGCGGTGCGAACACCGGGGAGCTGTTTTTT.

V usage is TRBV5-4 and J usage is TRBJ2-2; D possibly corresponds to TRBD2 (6 bases). Germline V gives CDR1 SGHNT, CDR2 YYREEE (reference sequence). V lost 5 bases to trimming and J lost 1 base, with 12 bases between them. CDR3 length: 15 residues. The CDR3 nucleotides read TGTGCCAGCAGACCCGGGACTCAGAACACCGGGGAGCTGTTTTTT. Protein product: CASRPGTQNTGELFF.

The gene calls are TRBV5-1 and TRBJ1-1, with D unclear. CDR1 is SGHRS, CDR2 YFSETQ, per germline. The CDR3 has 14 residues. V lost 1 base and J lost 4, with 11 bases in between. For the CDR3, the DNA is TGCGCCAGCAGCTTGCAGGAGGGAGCCACTGAAGCTTTCTTT. It codes for CASSLQEGATEAFF. Variable domain in full (rest from reference TRBV5-1 and TRBJ1-1): KAGVTQTPRYLIKTRGQQVTLSCSPISGHRSVSWYQQTPGQGLQFLFEYFSETQRNKGNFPGRFSGRQFSNSRSEMNVSTLELGDSALYLCASSLQEGATEAFFGQGTRLTVV.

The rearrangement uses TRBV10-3 and TRBJ2-7, with D possibly matching TRBD1 (6 bases). V lost 4 bases, J lost 3 bases, and 22 bases lay in between. The CDR3 has 17 amino acids. Germline loops: CDR1 ENHRY, CDR2 SYGVKD. Here the CDR3 DNA reads TGTGCCATCAGTGTTTCGACCTCAACGGACAGCTACTACGAGCAGTACTTC. Amino acids: CAISVSTSTDSYYEQYF.

The chain recombines TRBV12-5 with TRBJ2-7, with 11 bases aligning to TRBD1. With V trimmed by 2 bases and J by 6 bases, 3 bases remained unmatched. Germline V gene lookup returns CDR1 LGHNT and CDR2 FRNRAP. The length of the CDR3 is 14 residues. The CDR3: CASGLIGTGGEQYF. The CDR3 DNA sequence: TGTGCTAGTGGTTTGATAGGGACAGGGGGCGAGCAGTACTTC.

The rearrangement uses TRBV20-1 and TRBJ2-5; D not certain. The germline gives CDR1 DFQATT, CDR2 SNEGSKA (reference sequence). The CDR3 consists of 12 residues. Deletions cut 3 bases from V and 3 bases from J, with 8 bases between. In nucleotides, the CDR3 is TGCAGTGCTAGTGTGCGGAAAGAGACCCAGTACTTC. Amino acids: CSASVRKETQYF.

This clone has only one observation. The rearrangement uses TRBV29-1 and TRBJ2-5; 11 bases map to TRBD1. The CDR3 covers 14 residues. V gave up 4 bases and J gave up 5 bases; unmatched junction bases: 6. Per germline, CDR1 SQVTM and CDR2 ANQGSEA. In nucleotides, the CDR3 is TGCAGCGTTGCCCGGGACAGGGGGATGGAGACCCAGTACTTC. It yields the protein CSVARDRGMETQYF.

V usage is TRBV18 and J usage is TRBJ1-4, with D tentatively TRBD1 (6 bases). The CDR3 spans 16 residues. Germline V gene sequence: CDR1 KGHSH, CDR2 LQKENI. Between the trimmed V and J ends, which lost 3 bases and 4 bases, there was a span of 15 bases. This CDR3 reads CASSPSSTGNNEKLFF. The CDR3 DNA follows: TGTGCCAGCTCACCGTCTTCGACAGGAAATAATGAAAAACTGTTTTTT.

CDR3 region: CASSLDPLDPPREQYF. The CDR3, as DNA: TGTGCCAGCAGCTTAGATCCGCTAGATCCTCCTAGAGAGCAGTATTTT. The rearrangement links TRBV11-2 to TRBJ2-3; no reliable D call. Germline V CDR1 and CDR2: SGHAT, FQNNGV. The CDR3 spans 16 residues. Trimming left V 0 bases short and J 11 bases short, with 21 bases between.

CDR3 region: CASSPEPGIQGALEQYF. Written as DNA, the CDR3 is TGCGCCAGCAGCCCGGAGCCCGGCATACAGGGGGCTCTCGAGCAGTACTTC. The chain joins TRBV5-1 to TRBJ2-7; 9 nucleotides align to TRBD1. This CDR3 has 17 amino acids. The V gene's germline CDR1 is SGHRS and CDR2 YFSETQ. With V trimmed by 4 bases and J by 6 bases, 17 bases remained unmatched.